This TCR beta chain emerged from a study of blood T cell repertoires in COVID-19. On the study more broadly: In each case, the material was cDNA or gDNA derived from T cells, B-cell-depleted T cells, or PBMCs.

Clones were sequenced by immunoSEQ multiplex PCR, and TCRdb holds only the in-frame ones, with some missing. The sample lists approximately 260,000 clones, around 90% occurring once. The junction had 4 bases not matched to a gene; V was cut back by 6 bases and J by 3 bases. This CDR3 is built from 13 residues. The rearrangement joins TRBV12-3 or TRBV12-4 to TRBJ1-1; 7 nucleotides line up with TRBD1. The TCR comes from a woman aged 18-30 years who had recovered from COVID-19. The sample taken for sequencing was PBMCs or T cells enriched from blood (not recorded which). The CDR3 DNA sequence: TGTGCCAGCAGCTATACAGGGGACACTGAAGCTTTCTTT. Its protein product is CASSYTGDTEAFF.